This T cell receptor beta chain originates from a study of vaccination and CD4 T cells after COVID-19. Cultured CD4+ T-cell DNA underwent Oncomine TCR Beta short-read sequencing. A single record per CDR3 protein comes from TCRdb applying MiXCR to the PCR reads. The sample yields approximately 9,300 distinct CDR3 sequences, approximately 62% seen once. The CDR3 has 12 residues. Germline V gives CDR1 MNHEY, CDR2 SVGEGT. The V gene lost 5 bases and the J gene lost 6 bases, with 8 bases spanning the gap. Stated treatment: roughly 11-day PBMC culture with coronavirus spike peptide pools or control peptides (ViraFEST assay). One should note that the unexposed donor's CD4+ T cells were collected before the COVID-19 pandemic (2011-2018). The researchers probed unexposed-donor CD4+ T cells with SARS-CoV-2 S/N and four cold-coronavirus spikes, cells permitting. A word on this clonotype: The target antigen is unknown.

The chain is built from TRBV6-2 or TRBV6-3 and TRBJ2-1, with TRBD2 as a possible D gene (6 bases). The origin of this receptor is a human donor in good health. Sequenced input: CD4+ T cells from blood, cultured in vitro. The CDR3 bases are TGTGCCAGCAGTAGGGGAGGCAATGAGCAGTTCTTC. This sequence encodes CASSRGGNEQFF.